This TCR beta chain is drawn from a study of CD8+CD57+ T cells in acquired aplastic anemia. Across the study: The mean DNA yield obtained from sorted CD4+ and CD8+ cells came to around 3 ug.

CDR1 is SGDLS and CDR2 is YYNGEE in the germline V gene. The CDR3 contains 16 residues. V lost 0 bases, J lost 9 bases, and 7 bases stayed unmatched. The template used for profiling TCR beta VDJ and CDR3 was genomic DNA. From the reads, TCRdb called clonotypes with MiXCR, one entry per CDR3 protein. Of around 130,000 distinct CDR3 sequences in the sample, 45% to 60% are singletons; the top ten hold approximately 28%. CD8+CD57+ cell expansion, shown by flow cytometry, had occurred in the patients selected for sequencing. This TCR was sampled from a human donor with aplastic anemia. Sequenced input: sorted CD4+, CD8+, or CD8+CD57+ T cells (not recorded which) from PBMCs. This chain links TRBV9 with TRBJ2-3; 13 positions match TRBD2. This chain's CDR3 is CASSVATSGGAETQYF. CDR3 in DNA: TGTGCCAGCAGCGTAGCTACTAGCGGGGGGGCGGAGACGCAGTATTTT.